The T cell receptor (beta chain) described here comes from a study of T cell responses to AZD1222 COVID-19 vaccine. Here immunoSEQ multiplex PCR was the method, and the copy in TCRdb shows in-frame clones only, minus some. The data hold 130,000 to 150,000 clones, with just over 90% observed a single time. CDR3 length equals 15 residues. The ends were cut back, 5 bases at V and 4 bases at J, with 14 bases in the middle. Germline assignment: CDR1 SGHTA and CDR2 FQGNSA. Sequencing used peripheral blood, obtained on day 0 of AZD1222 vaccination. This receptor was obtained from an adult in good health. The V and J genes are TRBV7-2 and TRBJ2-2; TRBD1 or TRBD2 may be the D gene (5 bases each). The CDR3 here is CASSATGTATGELFF. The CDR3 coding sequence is TGTGCCAGCAGCGCGACCGGGACCGCCACCGGGGAGCTGTTTTTT.